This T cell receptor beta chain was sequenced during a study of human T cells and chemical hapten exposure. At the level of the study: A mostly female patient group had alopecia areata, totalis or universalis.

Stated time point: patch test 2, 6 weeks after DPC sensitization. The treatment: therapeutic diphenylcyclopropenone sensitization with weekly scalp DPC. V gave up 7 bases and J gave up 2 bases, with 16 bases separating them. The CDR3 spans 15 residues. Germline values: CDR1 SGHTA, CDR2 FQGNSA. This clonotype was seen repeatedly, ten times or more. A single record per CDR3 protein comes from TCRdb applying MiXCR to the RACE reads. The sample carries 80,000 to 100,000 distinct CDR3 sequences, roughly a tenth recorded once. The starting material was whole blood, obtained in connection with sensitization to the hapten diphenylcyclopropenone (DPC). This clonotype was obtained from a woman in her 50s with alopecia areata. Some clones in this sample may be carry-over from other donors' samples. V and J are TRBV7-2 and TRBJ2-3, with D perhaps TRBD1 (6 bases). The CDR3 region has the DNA TGTGCCAGCAACCAACGACAGGAATTCACAGATACGCAGTATTTT. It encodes CASNQRQEFTDTQYF.